This TCR beta chain was obtained from a study of blood T cells in healthy people across ages. PCR was performed a second time for roughly 7 to 11 cycles using a sample-barcoded 5' primer and a J-beta primer mix. One entry per CDR3 protein, called by TCRdb with MiXCR from the 5' RACE reads. The profile shows 1.2 million to 1.5 million distinct CDR3 sequences, approximately 63% of them singletons. V was cut by 3 bases and J by 0 bases, with 14 bases left in between. The CDR3 is 15 residues long. CDR1 DFQATT and CDR2 SNEGSKA come from the germline V gene (reference sequence). Each donor supplied approximately 10 milliliters of peripheral blood. Per-sample PBMC isolation yielded at least 6.5 million cells. Total RNA amounts of at least 6 micrograms were extracted per sample.

Sequencing was carried out using blood. The chain is built from TRBV20-1 and TRBJ2-5; TRBD1 is a possible D gene (6 bases). The clonotype comes from a young man in good health. CDR3 loop: CSASGPGQNQETQYF. For the CDR3, the DNA is TGCAGTGCTAGTGGGCCTGGACAGAACCAAGAGACCCAGTACTTC.